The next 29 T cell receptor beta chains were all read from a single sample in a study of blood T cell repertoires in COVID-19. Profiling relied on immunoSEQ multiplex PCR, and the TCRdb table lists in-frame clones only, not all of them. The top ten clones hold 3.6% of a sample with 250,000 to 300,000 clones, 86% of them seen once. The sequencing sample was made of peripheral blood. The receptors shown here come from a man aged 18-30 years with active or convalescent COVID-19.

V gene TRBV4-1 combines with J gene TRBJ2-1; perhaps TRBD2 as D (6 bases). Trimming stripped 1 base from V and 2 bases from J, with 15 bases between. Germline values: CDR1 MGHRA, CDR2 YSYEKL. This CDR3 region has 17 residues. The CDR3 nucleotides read TGCGCCAGCAGCCAAGCCTTGGCGGGGCGAACCTACAATGAGCAGTTCTTC. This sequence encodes CASSQALAGRTYNEQFF.

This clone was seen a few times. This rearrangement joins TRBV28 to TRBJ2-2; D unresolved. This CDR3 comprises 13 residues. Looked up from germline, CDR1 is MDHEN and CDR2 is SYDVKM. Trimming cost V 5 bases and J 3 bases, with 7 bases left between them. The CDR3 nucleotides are TGTGCCAGCAGTCTGACTCACACCGGGGAGCTGTTTTTT. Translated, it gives CASSLTHTGELFF.

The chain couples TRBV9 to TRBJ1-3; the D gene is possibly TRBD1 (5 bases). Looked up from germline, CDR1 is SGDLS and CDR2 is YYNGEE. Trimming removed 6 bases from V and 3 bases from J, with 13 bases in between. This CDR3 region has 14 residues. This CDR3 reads CASTLTDFGNTIYF. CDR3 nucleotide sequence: TGTGCCAGCACCCTGACAGACTTTGGAAACACCATATATTTT.

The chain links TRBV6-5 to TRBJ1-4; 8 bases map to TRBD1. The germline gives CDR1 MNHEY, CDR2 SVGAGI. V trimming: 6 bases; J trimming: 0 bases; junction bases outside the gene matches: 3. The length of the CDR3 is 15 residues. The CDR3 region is CASRLQGATNEKLFF. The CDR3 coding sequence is TGTGCCAGCAGGCTACAGGGGGCAACTAATGAAAAACTGTTTTTT.

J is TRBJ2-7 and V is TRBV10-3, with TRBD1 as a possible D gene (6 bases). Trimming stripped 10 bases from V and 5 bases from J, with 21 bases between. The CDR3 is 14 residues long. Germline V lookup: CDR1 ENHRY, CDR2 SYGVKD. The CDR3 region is CASLGSQGSNEQYF. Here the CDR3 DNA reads TGTGCCAGCCTTGGGAGCCAGGGGAGTAACGAGCAGTACTTC.

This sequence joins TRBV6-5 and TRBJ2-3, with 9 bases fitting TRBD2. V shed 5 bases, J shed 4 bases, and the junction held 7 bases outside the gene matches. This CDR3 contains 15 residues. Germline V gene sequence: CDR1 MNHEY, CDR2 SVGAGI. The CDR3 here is CASSILAGAADTQYF. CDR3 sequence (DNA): TGTGCCAGCAGTATTTTAGCGGGAGCAGCAGATACGCAGTATTTT.

Here the CDR3 reads CASSFSAGNEQFF. The CDR3 coding sequence is TGTGCCAGCAGCTTTTCGGCGGGGAATGAGCAGTTCTTC. The rearrangement links TRBV7-3 to TRBJ2-1; D perhaps matches TRBD2 (6 bases). V was pared by 3 bases and J by 7 bases, with 10 bases between. Germline lookup yields CDR1 SGHTA and CDR2 FQGTGA. The CDR3 has 13 residues.

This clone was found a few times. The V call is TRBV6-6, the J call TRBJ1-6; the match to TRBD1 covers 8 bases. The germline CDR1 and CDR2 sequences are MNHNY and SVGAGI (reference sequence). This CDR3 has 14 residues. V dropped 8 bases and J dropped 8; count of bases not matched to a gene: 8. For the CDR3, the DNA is TGTGCCAGCGTGTGGGCAGGGGGCCATTCACCCCTCCACTTT. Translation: CASVWAGGHSPLHF.

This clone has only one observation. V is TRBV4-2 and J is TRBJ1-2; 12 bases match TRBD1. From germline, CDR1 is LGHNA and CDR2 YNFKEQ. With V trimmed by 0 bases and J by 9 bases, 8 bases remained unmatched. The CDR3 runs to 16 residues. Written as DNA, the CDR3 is TGTGCCAGCAGCCAAGAGACCGGGACAGGGGGCGCGAGCTACACCTTC. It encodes CASSQETGTGGASYTF.

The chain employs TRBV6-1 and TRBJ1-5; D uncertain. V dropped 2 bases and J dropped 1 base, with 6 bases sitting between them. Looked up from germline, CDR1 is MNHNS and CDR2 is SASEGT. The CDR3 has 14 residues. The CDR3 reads CASSELRSNQPQHF. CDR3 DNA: TGTGCCAGCAGTGAATTGAGAAGCAATCAGCCCCAGCATTTT.

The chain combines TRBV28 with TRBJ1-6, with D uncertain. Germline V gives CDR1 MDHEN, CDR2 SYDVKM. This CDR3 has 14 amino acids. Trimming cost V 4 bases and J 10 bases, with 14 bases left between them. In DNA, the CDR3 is TGTGCCAGCAGTTCTGGGCTGCCGGGGTCACCCCTCCACTTT. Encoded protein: CASSSGLPGSPLHF.

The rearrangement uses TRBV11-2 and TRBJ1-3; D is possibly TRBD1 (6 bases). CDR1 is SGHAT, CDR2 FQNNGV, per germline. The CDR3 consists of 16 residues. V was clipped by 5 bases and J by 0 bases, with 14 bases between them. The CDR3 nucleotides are TGTGCCAGCAGCGCTATAGGGGGTGGCTCTGGAAACACCATATATTTT. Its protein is CASSAIGGGSGNTIYF.

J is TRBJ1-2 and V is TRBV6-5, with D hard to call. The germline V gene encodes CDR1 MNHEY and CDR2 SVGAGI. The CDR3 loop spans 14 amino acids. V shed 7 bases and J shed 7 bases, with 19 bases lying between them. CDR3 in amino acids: CASTDLGGNGGYTF. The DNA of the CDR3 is TGTGCCAGCACCGACCTCGGAGGTAACGGTGGCTACACCTTC.

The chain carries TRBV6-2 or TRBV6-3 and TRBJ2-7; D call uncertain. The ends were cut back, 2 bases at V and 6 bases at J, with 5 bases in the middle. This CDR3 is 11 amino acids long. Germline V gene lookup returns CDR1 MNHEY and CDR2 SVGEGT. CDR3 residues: CASSYPSEQYF. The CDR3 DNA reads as TGTGCCAGCAGTTACCCGAGCGAGCAGTACTTC.

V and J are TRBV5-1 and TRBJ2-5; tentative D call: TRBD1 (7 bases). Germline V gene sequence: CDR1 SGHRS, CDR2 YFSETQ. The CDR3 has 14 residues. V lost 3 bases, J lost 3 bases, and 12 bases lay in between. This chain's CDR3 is CASSWQGGEETQYF. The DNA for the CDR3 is TGCGCCAGCAGCTGGCAGGGGGGAGAAGAGACCCAGTACTTC. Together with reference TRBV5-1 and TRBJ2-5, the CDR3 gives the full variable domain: KAGVTQTPRYLIKTRGQQVTLSCSPISGHRSVSWYQQTPGQGLQFLFEYFSETQRNKGNFPGRFSGRQFSNSRSEMNVSTLELGDSALYLCASSWQGGEETQYFGPGTRLLVL.

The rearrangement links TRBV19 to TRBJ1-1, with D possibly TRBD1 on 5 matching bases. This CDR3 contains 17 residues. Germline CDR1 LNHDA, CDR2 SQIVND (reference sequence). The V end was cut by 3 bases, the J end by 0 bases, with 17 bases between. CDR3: CASSIEQGGGLNTEAFF. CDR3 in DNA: TGTGCCAGTAGTATCGAGCAGGGCGGGGGGTTGAACACTGAAGCTTTCTTT.

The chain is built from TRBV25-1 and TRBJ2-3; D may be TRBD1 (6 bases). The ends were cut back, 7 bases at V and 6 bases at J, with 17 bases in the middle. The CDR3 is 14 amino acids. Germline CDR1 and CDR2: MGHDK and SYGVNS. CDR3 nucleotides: TGTGCCAGCACCAAAGATGGCACAGGGGATACGCAGTATTTT. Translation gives CASTKDGTGDTQYF.

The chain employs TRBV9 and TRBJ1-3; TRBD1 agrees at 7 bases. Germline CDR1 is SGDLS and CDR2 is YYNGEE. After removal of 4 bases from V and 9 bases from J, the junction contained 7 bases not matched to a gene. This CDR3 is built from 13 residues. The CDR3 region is CASSFYRGSTIYF. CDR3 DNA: TGTGCCAGCAGCTTTTACAGGGGTTCCACCATATATTTT.

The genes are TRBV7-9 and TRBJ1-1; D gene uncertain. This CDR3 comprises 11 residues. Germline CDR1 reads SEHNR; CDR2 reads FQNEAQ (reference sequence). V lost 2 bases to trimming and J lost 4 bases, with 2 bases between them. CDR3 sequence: CASSLLTEAFF. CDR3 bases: TGTGCCAGCAGCTTACTCACTGAAGCTTTCTTT.

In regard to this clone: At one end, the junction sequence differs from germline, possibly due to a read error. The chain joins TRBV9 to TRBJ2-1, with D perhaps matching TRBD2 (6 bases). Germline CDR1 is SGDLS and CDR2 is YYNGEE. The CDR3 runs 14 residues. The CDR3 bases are TGTGCCAGCACCGTAAGCGGGTCCTACAATGAGCAGTTCTTC. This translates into CASTVSGSYNEQFF.

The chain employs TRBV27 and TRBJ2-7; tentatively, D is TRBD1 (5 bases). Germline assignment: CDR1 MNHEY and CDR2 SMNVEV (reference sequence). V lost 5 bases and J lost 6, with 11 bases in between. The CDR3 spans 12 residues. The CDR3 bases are TGTGCCAGCAGTGGAACAGGTCGCGAGCAGTACTTC. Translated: CASSGTGREQYF.

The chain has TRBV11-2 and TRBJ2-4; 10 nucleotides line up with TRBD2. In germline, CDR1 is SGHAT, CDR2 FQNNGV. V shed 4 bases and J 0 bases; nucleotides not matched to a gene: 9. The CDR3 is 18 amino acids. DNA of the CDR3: TGTGCCAGCAGCTCGCTAAAGGCTAGCGGGGGAGCCAAAAACATTCAGTACTTC. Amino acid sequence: CASSSLKASGGAKNIQYF.

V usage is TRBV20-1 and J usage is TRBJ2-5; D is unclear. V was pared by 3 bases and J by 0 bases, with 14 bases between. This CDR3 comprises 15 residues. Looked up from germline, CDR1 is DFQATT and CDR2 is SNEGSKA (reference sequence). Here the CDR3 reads CSASMFGSYQETQYF. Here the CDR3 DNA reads TGCAGTGCTAGTATGTTTGGCAGTTACCAAGAGACCCAGTACTTC.

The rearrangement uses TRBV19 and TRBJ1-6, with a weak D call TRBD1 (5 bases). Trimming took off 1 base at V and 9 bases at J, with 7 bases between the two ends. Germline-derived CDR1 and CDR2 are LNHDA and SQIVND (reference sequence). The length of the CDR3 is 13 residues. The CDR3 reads CASSIGGGSPLHF. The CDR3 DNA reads TGTGCCAGTAGTATAGGCGGGGGTTCACCCCTCCACTTT.

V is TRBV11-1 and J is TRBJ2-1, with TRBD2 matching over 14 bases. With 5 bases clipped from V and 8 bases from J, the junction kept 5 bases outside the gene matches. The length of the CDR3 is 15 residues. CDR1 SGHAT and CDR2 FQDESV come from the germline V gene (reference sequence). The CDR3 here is CASSLRLAGGDEQFF. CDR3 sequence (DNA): TGTGCCAGCAGCCTAAGACTAGCGGGGGGGGATGAGCAGTTCTTC.

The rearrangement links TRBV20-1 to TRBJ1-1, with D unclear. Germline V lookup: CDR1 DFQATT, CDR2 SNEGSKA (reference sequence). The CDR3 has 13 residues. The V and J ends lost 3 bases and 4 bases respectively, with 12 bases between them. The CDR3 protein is CSASYSLGTEAFF. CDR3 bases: TGCAGTGCTAGTTACAGTCTGGGCACTGAAGCTTTCTTT.

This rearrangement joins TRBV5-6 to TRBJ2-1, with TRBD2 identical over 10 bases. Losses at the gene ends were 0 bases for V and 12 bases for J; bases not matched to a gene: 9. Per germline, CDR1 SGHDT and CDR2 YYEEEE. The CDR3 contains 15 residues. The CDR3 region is CASSLGLAGVIGQFF. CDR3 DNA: TGTGCCAGCAGCTTGGGGCTAGCGGGGGTGATAGGGCAGTTCTTC.

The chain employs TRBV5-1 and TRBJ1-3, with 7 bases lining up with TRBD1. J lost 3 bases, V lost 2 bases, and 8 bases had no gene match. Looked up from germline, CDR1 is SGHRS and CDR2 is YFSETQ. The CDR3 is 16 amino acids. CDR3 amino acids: CASSFSAGGDGNTIYF. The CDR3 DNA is TGCGCCAGCAGCTTTTCGGCAGGGGGAGATGGAAACACCATATATTTT.

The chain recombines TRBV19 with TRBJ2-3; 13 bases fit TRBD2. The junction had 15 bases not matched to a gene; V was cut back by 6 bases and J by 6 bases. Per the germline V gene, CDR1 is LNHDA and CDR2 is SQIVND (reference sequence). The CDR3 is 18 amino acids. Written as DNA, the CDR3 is TGTGCCAGTAGAAGCCGAAGCCGGACTAGCGGGGGTTCGGATACGCAGTATTTT. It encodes CASRSRSRTSGGSDTQYF.